The rows below give T cell receptor beta chains drawn from one sample of a study of blood T cell repertoires in COVID-19. Some clones are missing from TCRdb's copy, which holds only in-frame ones; the method was immunoSEQ multiplex PCR. The sample shows over 100,000 clones, approximately 85% of them seen only once. The specimen sequenced was peripheral blood. The receptor source for this set is a man aged 65 to 79 with acute or convalescent COVID-19. CDR3s include the opening cysteine and the closing phenylalanine or tryptophan. A D gene is named only where the DNA matches it firmly. Only part of the rows carry a size: once, few, many, or a class if the clone is expanded.

TRBD2,TRBV9,TRBJ2-1,-,TGTGCCAGCAGCGCATCGGGACTAGCGACTTACAATGAGCAGTTCTTC,CASSASGLATYNEQFF
-,TRBV24-1,TRBJ1-1,few,TGTGCCACCAGAGGACAGCCGGGCACTGAAGCTTTCTTT,CATRGQPGTEAFF
-,TRBV9,TRBJ1-2,-,TGTGCCAGCAGCGTAAGGGAGGGTGGAGGTAACTATGGCTACACCTTC,CASSVREGGGNYGYTF
TRBD2,TRBV3-1/TRBV3-2,TRBJ2-1,-,TGTGCCAGCAGCCACCTGGGACTAGCGGGAGTCGATGAGCAGTTCTTC,CASSHLGLAGVDEQFF
-,TRBV28,TRBJ1-1,-,TGTGCCAGCAGGGGCGACAATGCGCGTAACACTGAAGCTTTCTTT,CASRGDNARNTEAFF
-,TRBV28,TRBJ1-2,-,TGTGCCAGCAGTTTCCTGGGCAGCCAGGGGTATGGCTACACCTTC,CASSFLGSQGYGYTF
-,TRBV2,TRBJ1-5,-,TGTGCCAGCAGTGTTTCGCGGGGTAGAGGGAGCAATCAGCCCCAGCATTTT,CASSVSRGRGSNQPQHF
-,TRBV6-4,TRBJ2-2,few,TGTGCCAGCAGTCGAAGGGTTGATACGGAGGGCGCCGGGGAGCTGTTTTTT,CASSRRVDTEGAGELFF
TRBD1,TRBV2,TRBJ2-1,-,TGTGCCAGCAGTAGAGACAGGGAACCCTACAATGAGCAGTTCTTC,CASSRDREPYNEQFF
-,TRBV3-1/TRBV3-2,TRBJ1-6,-,TGTGCCAGCAGCCAAGTCGTCAGGGGATCACCCCTCCACTTT,CASSQVVRGSPLHF
-,TRBV28,TRBJ1-1,-,TGTGCCAGCAGTTTTGGGGCCAGGACGTGGGGCACTGAAGCTTTCTTT,CASSFGARTWGTEAFF
TRBD2,TRBV2,TRBJ2-7,-,TGTGCCAGCAGTGATTTAGCGGGGGGCTCCTACGAGCAGTACTTC,CASSDLAGGSYEQYF
TRBD2,TRBV5-1,TRBJ2-2,-,TGCGCCAGCAGCTTGGGAGCGGGGCTGAACACCGGGGAGCTGTTTTTT,CASSLGAGLNTGELFF
TRBD1,TRBV4-2,TRBJ2-4,-,TGTGCCAGCAGCCAAGAAATATTTGGGACAGGGGCGGGGGGCAGAAACATTCAGTACTTC,CASSQEIFGTGAGGRNIQYF
TRBD1,TRBV28,TRBJ1-1,-,TGTGCCAGCAGTTTAAAGGGACAGTTGAACACTGAAGCTTTCTTT,CASSLKGQLNTEAFF
TRBD1,TRBV5-1,TRBJ1-2,few,TGCGCCAGCAGCTTGGAGGGACAGCCCTTCCCTAACTATGGCTACACCTTC,CASSLEGQPFPNYGYTF
TRBD1,TRBV30,TRBJ1-6,-,TGTGCCTGGAGTCTGGGACAGGGAAATTCACCCCTCCACTTT,CAWSLGQGNSPLHF
TRBD1,TRBV30,TRBJ1-4,-,TGTGCCTGGCGTGCAGGGGGCTTCCCAACTAATGAAAAACTGTTTTTT,CAWRAGGFPTNEKLFF
-,TRBV19,TRBJ2-1,-,TGTGCCAGTAGGTATAAAGGGAGCTCCTACAATGAGCAGTTCTTC,CASRYKGSSYNEQFF
-,TRBV10-3,TRBJ1-1,-,TGTGCCATCAGTGGCAGGAACACTGAAGCTTTCTTT,CAISGRNTEAFF
-,TRBV3-1/TRBV3-2,TRBJ1-5,-,TGTGCCAGCAGCCCGTCAGGTCGGACTGTTCAGCCCCAGCATTTT,CASSPSGRTVQPQHF
-,TRBV28,TRBJ1-1,-,TGTGCCAGCAGTCGGGGATTGAACACTGAAGCTTTCTTT,CASSRGLNTEAFF
-,TRBV2,TRBJ1-4,-,TGTGCCAGCGCGGGTGCCGCTGGGAGTGAAAAACTGTTTTTT,CASAGAAGSEKLFF
TRBD2,TRBV19,TRBJ2-3,-,TGTGCCAGTAAGACTAGCGGGTGGGGGCCAGATACGCAGTATTTT,CASKTSGWGPDTQYF
TRBD2,TRBV19,TRBJ2-2,-,TGTGCCAGTGACGGCGGGGGGGCTGATTCGAACACCGGGGAGCTGTTTTTT,CASDGGGADSNTGELFF
TRBD1,TRBV10-2,TRBJ1-2,-,TGCGCCAGCACCGAACAGGGGTCGGCTGGCTACACCTTC,CASTEQGSAGYTF
-,TRBV7-9,TRBJ1-4,-,TGTGCCAGCAGCTTGACCGTCGGGTCTAATGAAAAACTGTTTTTT,CASSLTVGSNEKLFF
TRBD1,TRBV5-5,TRBJ1-6,-,TGTGCCAGCAGTGAAGTGACAGGGGGATTAACACCCCTCCACTTT,CASSEVTGGLTPLHF
-,TRBV3-1/TRBV3-2,TRBJ2-4,-,TGTGCCAGCAGCCAAGTTGGGGGGTTCGGCATTCAGTACTTC,CASSQVGGFGIQYF
-,TRBV10-3,TRBJ2-7,once,TGTGCCGTAGGATATTTAGCGGAGCAGTACTTC,CAVGYLAEQYF
-,TRBV5-5,TRBJ2-2,-,TGTGCCAGCAGTTCACAGGGTACGAACACCGGGGAGCTGTTTTTT,CASSSQGTNTGELFF
-,TRBV28,TRBJ1-3,-,TGTGCCAGCCTCCAGGACACCTCTGGAAACACCATATATTTT,CASLQDTSGNTIYF
-,TRBV12-3/TRBV12-4,TRBJ2-5,-,TGTGCCAGCAGTTTTCCAGGGTTGGAGACCCAGTACTTC,CASSFPGLETQYF
-,TRBV5-5,TRBJ1-1,-,TGTGCCAGCAGCATGGGACTATCTAATTCCCTCAACACTGAAGCTTTCTTT,CASSMGLSNSLNTEAFF
-,TRBV15,TRBJ2-4,-,TGTGCCACCAGCAGAGTAAATACAGGGGCCAAAAACATTCAGTACTTC,CATSRVNTGAKNIQYF